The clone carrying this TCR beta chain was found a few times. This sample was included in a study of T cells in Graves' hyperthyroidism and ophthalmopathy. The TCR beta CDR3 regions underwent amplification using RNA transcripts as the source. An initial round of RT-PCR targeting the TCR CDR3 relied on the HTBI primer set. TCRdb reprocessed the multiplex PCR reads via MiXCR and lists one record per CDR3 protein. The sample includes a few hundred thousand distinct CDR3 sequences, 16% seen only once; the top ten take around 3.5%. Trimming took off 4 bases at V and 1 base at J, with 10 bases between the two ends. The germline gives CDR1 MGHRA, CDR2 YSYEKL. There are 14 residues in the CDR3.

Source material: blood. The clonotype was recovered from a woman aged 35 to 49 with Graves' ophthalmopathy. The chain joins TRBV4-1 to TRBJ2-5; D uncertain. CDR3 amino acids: CASSRDILQETQYF. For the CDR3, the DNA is TGCGCCAGCAGCCGAGACATCCTCCAAGAGACCCAGTACTTC.